This section outlines one TCR beta chain sequence together with its context. In germline, CDR1 is SGHTA, CDR2 FQGNSA. The CDR3 runs 13 residues. V gave up 5 bases and J gave up 2 bases, with 9 bases separating them. These data belong to a study of blood T cell repertoires in COVID-19. Study details: Whether acute or convalescent, the COVID-19 samples came from the United States, Italy and Spain. From T cells, B-cell-depleted T cells, or PBMCs came the material, which was cDNA or gDNA.

Authors' analysis steps: The authors estimated nucleated cell counts from reference gene primer amplification. Data came from immunoSEQ multiplex PCR; TCRdb stores just in-frame clones and leaves some out. For V, J and clone size, that table is used; D and trimming come from the DNA. This sample carries over 200,000 clones, approximately 90% of them seen once, and the ten largest clones take over 0.75%. This chain connects TRBV7-2 to TRBJ1-1, with D maybe TRBD1 (6 bases). This TCR was sampled from a man aged 55 to 70 with COVID-19, enrolled during active disease. The sample comprised peripheral blood. CDR3 nucleotides: TGTGCCAGCAGCAAGGACAGCAACACTGAAGCTTTCTTT. Translation: CASSKDSNTEAFF.